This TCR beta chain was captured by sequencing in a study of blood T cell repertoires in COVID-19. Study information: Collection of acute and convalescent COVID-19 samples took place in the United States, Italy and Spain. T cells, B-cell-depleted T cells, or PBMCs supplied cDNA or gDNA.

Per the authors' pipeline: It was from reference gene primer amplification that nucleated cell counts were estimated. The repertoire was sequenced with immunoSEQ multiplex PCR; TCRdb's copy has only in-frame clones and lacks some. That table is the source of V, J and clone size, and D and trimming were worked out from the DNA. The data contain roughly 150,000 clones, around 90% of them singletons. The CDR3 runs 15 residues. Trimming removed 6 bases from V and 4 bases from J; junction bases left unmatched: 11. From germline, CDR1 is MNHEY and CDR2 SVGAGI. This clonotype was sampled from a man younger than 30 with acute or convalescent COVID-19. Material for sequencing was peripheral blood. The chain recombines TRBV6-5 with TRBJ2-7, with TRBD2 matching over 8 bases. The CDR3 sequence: CASRFMRGATYEQYF. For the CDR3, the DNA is TGTGCCAGCAGATTCATGCGGGGGGCAACTTACGAGCAGTACTTC.